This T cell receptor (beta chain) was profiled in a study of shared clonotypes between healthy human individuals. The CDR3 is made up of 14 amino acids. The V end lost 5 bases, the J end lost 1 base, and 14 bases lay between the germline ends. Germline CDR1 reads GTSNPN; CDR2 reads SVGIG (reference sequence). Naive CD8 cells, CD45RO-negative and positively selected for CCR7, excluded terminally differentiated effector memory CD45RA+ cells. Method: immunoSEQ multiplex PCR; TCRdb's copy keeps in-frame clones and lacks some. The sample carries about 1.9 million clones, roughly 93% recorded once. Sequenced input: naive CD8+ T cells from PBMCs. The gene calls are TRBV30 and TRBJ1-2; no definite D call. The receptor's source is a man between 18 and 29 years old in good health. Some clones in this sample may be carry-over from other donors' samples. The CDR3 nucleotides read TGTGCCTGGGGAGGTAGGAATTTTAACTATGGCTACACCTTC. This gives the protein CAWGGRNFNYGYTF.